This TCR beta chain was obtained from a study of vaccination and CD4 T cells after COVID-19. Study information: The cells were exposed to overlapping spike peptides originating from SARS-CoV-2, HCoV-NL63, HCoV-OC43 and HCoV-229E for stimulation. Control cultures, each given a CEFX pool, an HIV-1 Nef pool, or no peptide, were included.

Treatment of the sample: approximately nine-day PBMC culture with coronavirus spike peptide pools or control peptides (ViraFEST assay). This clonotype came up once. Its antigen remains unknown. With the Oncomine TCR Beta short-read assay, DNA from cultured CD4+ T cells was sequenced. The authors extracted genomic DNA from cultured CD4+ T cells. Each CDR3 protein gets one entry after TCRdb re-called the PCR reads with MiXCR. The sample lists about 13,000 distinct CDR3 sequences, about two fifths occurring once. CDR3 length equals 14 residues. Trimming cost V 5 bases and J 3 bases; bases outside gene matches: 6. The germline gives CDR1 SGHDN, CDR2 FVKESK.

This sequence originates from a human donor who had recovered from COVID-19. The sequencing input was CD4+ T cells from blood, cultured in vitro. The chain has TRBV14 and TRBJ1-2; 7 nucleotides align to TRBD1. The CDR3 region has the DNA TGTGCCAGCAGCGGTAGAGGGGGCCACTATGGCTACACCTTC. Its translation is CASSGRGGHYGYTF. Full variable domain (remainder filled in from reference TRBV14 and TRBJ1-2): EAGVTQFPSHSVIEKGQTVTLRCDPISGHDNLYWYRRVMGKEIKFLLHFVKESKQDESGMPNNRFLAERTGGTYSTLKVQPAELEDSGVYFCASSGRGGHYGYTFGSGTRLTVV.